This T cell receptor (beta chain) emerged from a study of T-cell memory formation after mild COVID-19. Study-level information: Across donors, TCR clusters were largely donor specific. Findings and limits, study-wide: Balance between CD4 and CD8 was seen in clones contracting day 15 to 85, and a CD4+ lean was seen in later expanders. Shrinking CD4+ clones were chiefly CM and EM; CD8+ ones were chiefly EMRA.

5'RACE primed from the constant segment yielded TCR alpha and TCR beta cDNA libraries bearing sample barcodes and UMIs. MiXCR, applied by TCRdb to the 5' RACE reads, yields one record per CDR3 protein. Of 350,000 to 500,000 distinct CDR3 sequences listed, over 15% are singletons. This clonotype has just a few counts. Its antigen is not identified. V gave up 8 bases and J gave up 4 bases, with 14 bases separating them. The CDR3 has 14 amino acids. Sequenced sample: PBMCs or a T cell subset sorted from them (not recorded which). The chain employs TRBV12-3 or TRBV12-4 and TRBJ2-2, with D tentatively TRBD1 (5 bases). This TCR came from an adult woman who had mild COVID-19 (a few samples of this study predate the infection). Cell type and time point are not known. This chain's CDR3 is CASSKGAPTGELFF. The CDR3 DNA reads as TGTGCCAGCTCAAAAGGGGCCCCCACCGGGGAGCTGTTTTTT.